These T cell receptor beta chains were read from a single sample in a study of blood T cell repertoires in COVID-19. The assay was immunoSEQ multiplex PCR, and TCRdb's table has in-frame clones only and misses some. Among fewer than 150,000 clones listed, 70% to 85% were seen once. Input material: PBMCs or T cells enriched from blood (not recorded which). Source of these receptors: a woman between 18 and 30 years old who had been exposed to COVID-19. CDR3s include the opening cysteine and the closing phenylalanine or tryptophan. D genes are given only for firm matches. Some rows have no size entry. The others give once, few or many, or a class for an expanded clone.

J gene: TRBJ2-7
V gene: TRBV10-3
clone size: .
D gene: TRBD1
CDR3 protein: CAIRAGQGYEQYF
CDR3 DNA: TGTGCCATCAGAGCGGGACAGGGTTACGAGCAGTACTTC

J gene: TRBJ1-4
V gene: TRBV28
clone size: .
D gene: .
CDR3 protein: CASKGGAAEKLFF
CDR3 DNA: TGTGCCAGCAAGGGGGGGGCAGCTGAAAAACTGTTTTTT

J gene: TRBJ1-2
V gene: TRBV29-1
clone size: .
D gene: .
CDR3 protein: CSVSTGGNGYTF
CDR3 DNA: TGCAGCGTATCAACCGGGGGGAACGGCTACACCTTC

J gene: TRBJ2-1
V gene: TRBV18
clone size: .
D gene: TRBD2
CDR3 protein: CASSLKAGGLSNEQFF
CDR3 DNA: TGTGCCAGCTCACTGAAAGCGGGAGGGCTTAGCAATGAGCAGTTCTTC

J gene: TRBJ1-2
V gene: TRBV10-3
clone size: .
D gene: TRBD1
CDR3 protein: CAISVGTGENYGYTF
CDR3 DNA: TGTGCCATCAGTGTAGGGACAGGCGAAAACTATGGCTACACCTTC

J gene: TRBJ1-1
V gene: TRBV12-5
clone size: .
D gene: .
CDR3 protein: CASGLITGNTEAFF
CDR3 DNA: TGTGCTAGTGGTTTGATAACAGGAAACACTGAAGCTTTCTTT

J gene: TRBJ1-1
V gene: TRBV27
clone size: .
D gene: TRBD1
CDR3 protein: CASSSTSGTGGRRNTEAFF
CDR3 DNA: TGTGCCAGCAGTTCGACTTCCGGGACAGGGGGCCGGAGGAACACTGAAGCTTTCTTT

J gene: TRBJ2-1
V gene: TRBV3-1/TRBV3-2
clone size: .
D gene: .
CDR3 protein: CASSPPTGYYEQFF
CDR3 DNA: TGTGCCAGCAGCCCCCCAACGGGGTACTATGAGCAGTTCTTC

J gene: TRBJ2-7
V gene: TRBV10-3
clone size: .
D gene: .
CDR3 protein: CAISESIVRSYEQYF
CDR3 DNA: TGTGCCATCAGTGAGTCGATTGTCAGATCCTACGAGCAGTACTTC

J gene: TRBJ1-4
V gene: TRBV19
clone size: .
D gene: TRBD1
CDR3 protein: CASSSGQLYEKLFF
CDR3 DNA: TGTGCCAGTAGTTCGGGACAGTTATATGAAAAACTGTTTTTT

J gene: TRBJ1-3
V gene: TRBV19
clone size: once
D gene: .
CDR3 protein: CASSIPGLGNTIYF
CDR3 DNA: TGTGCCAGTAGTATTCCAGGACTCGGAAACACCATATATTTT

J gene: TRBJ1-5
V gene: TRBV4-2
clone size: few
D gene: .
CDR3 protein: CASSQQGQGNQPQHF
CDR3 DNA: TGTGCCAGCAGCCAACAGGGTCAAGGCAATCAGCCCCAGCATTTT

J gene: TRBJ1-3
V gene: TRBV9
clone size: .
D gene: .
CDR3 protein: CASSVDSTSGNTIYF
CDR3 DNA: TGTGCCAGCAGCGTAGACTCCACCTCTGGAAACACCATATATTTT

J gene: TRBJ2-4
V gene: TRBV6-2/TRBV6-3
clone size: .
D gene: TRBD1
CDR3 protein: CASSYGQGLAKNIQYF
CDR3 DNA: TGTGCCAGCAGTTACGGACAGGGGCTAGCCAAAAACATTCAGTACTTC

J gene: TRBJ1-6
V gene: TRBV7-9
clone size: .
D gene: .
CDR3 protein: CASSLTGNSPLHF
CDR3 DNA: TGTGCCAGCAGCTTAACAGGGAATTCACCCCTCCACTTT

J gene: TRBJ2-2
V gene: TRBV27
clone size: few
D gene: .
CDR3 protein: CASSYNRQSGELFF
CDR3 DNA: TGTGCCAGCAGTTATAACAGGCAGAGCGGGGAGCTGTTTTTT

J gene: TRBJ1-6
V gene: TRBV4-3
clone size: .
D gene: TRBD1
CDR3 protein: CASSFRTGGSYNSPLHF
CDR3 DNA: TGCGCCAGCAGCTTCAGGACAGGGGGTTCCTATAATTCACCCCTCCACTTT

J gene: TRBJ1-5
V gene: TRBV5-1
clone size: once
D gene: .
CDR3 protein: CASSFWGGQPQHF
CDR3 DNA: TGCGCCAGCAGCTTTTGGGGAGGTCAGCCCCAGCATTTT

J gene: TRBJ2-1
V gene: TRBV7-9
clone size: once
D gene: TRBD1
CDR3 protein: CASSLAYDRTGYEQFF
CDR3 DNA: TGTGCCAGCAGCTTAGCGTATGATCGGACAGGGTATGAGCAGTTCTTC

J gene: TRBJ1-2
V gene: TRBV3-1/TRBV3-2
clone size: once
D gene: .
CDR3 protein: CASSHSGTPRLGYGYTF
CDR3 DNA: TGTGCCAGCAGCCATTCCGGGACACCGCGCCTAGGCTATGGCTACACCTTC

J gene: TRBJ2-1
V gene: TRBV2
clone size: .
D gene: TRBD2
CDR3 protein: CASERTSGSNEQFF
CDR3 DNA: TGTGCCAGCGAAAGAACTAGCGGGAGTAATGAGCAGTTCTTC

J gene: TRBJ1-2
V gene: TRBV28
clone size: .
D gene: TRBD1
CDR3 protein: CASSRDRGDGYTF
CDR3 DNA: TGTGCCAGCAGTCGGGACAGGGGGGATGGCTACACCTTC

J gene: TRBJ2-5
V gene: TRBV29-1
clone size: .
D gene: .
CDR3 protein: CSVERAPQETQYF
CDR3 DNA: TGCAGCGTTGAACGAGCACCACAAGAGACCCAGTACTTC

J gene: TRBJ1-2
V gene: TRBV6-5
clone size: .
D gene: .
CDR3 protein: CATSTASHYGYTF
CDR3 DNA: TGTGCCACCTCGACAGCCTCACACTATGGCTACACCTTC

J gene: TRBJ1-2
V gene: TRBV7-9
clone size: .
D gene: TRBD1
CDR3 protein: CASSSNARTGFSWDGYTF
CDR3 DNA: TGTGCCAGCAGCTCCAATGCCCGGACAGGGTTTTCTTGGGATGGCTACACCTTC

J gene: TRBJ2-7
V gene: TRBV7-6
clone size: .
D gene: TRBD1
CDR3 protein: CASSLTGESGEQYF
CDR3 DNA: TGTGCCAGCAGCTTGACAGGGGAGTCTGGCGAGCAGTACTTC

J gene: TRBJ1-2
V gene: TRBV6-4
clone size: .
D gene: .
CDR3 protein: CASSPRVGYGYTF
CDR3 DNA: TGTGCCAGCAGTCCCAGGGTCGGCTATGGCTACACCTTC

J gene: TRBJ2-7
V gene: TRBV4-2
clone size: .
D gene: .
CDR3 protein: CASSQTLGVYEQYF
CDR3 DNA: TGTGCCAGCAGCCAAACGTTAGGGGTATACGAGCAGTACTTC

J gene: TRBJ1-2
V gene: TRBV29-1
clone size: once
D gene: .
CDR3 protein: CSVEFGVMDGYTF
CDR3 DNA: TGCAGCGTTGAGTTCGGGGTGATGGATGGCTACACCTTC

J gene: TRBJ1-5
V gene: TRBV29-1
clone size: .
D gene: TRBD1
CDR3 protein: CRTRGQGAGNQPQHF
CDR3 DNA: TGCAGAACTCGGGGGCAGGGGGCCGGTAATCAGCCCCAGCATTTT

J gene: TRBJ2-2
V gene: TRBV11-2
clone size: .
D gene: TRBD1
CDR3 protein: CASSSIWDRGLWAGELFF
CDR3 DNA: TGTGCCAGCAGCTCTATTTGGGACAGGGGGCTTTGGGCCGGGGAGCTGTTTTTT

J gene: TRBJ2-7
V gene: TRBV30
clone size: .
D gene: .
CDR3 protein: CAIYGRRNYEQYF
CDR3 DNA: TGTGCCATTTACGGTCGGAGAAACTACGAGCAGTACTTC

J gene: TRBJ2-1
V gene: TRBV11-3
clone size: .
D gene: TRBD2
CDR3 protein: CASSLWGSSGRVNEQFF
CDR3 DNA: TGTGCCAGCAGCTTATGGGGGTCTAGCGGGAGAGTCAATGAGCAGTTCTTC

J gene: TRBJ1-5
V gene: TRBV28
clone size: .
D gene: .
CDR3 protein: CASSLFVSGQPQHF
CDR3 DNA: TGTGCCAGCAGTTTATTTGTGTCGGGTCAGCCCCAGCATTTT

J gene: TRBJ1-2
V gene: TRBV6-5
clone size: few
D gene: .
CDR3 protein: CASSPRPEGIDGYTF
CDR3 DNA: TGTGCCAGCAGTCCCCGCCCGGAGGGCATTGATGGCTACACCTTC